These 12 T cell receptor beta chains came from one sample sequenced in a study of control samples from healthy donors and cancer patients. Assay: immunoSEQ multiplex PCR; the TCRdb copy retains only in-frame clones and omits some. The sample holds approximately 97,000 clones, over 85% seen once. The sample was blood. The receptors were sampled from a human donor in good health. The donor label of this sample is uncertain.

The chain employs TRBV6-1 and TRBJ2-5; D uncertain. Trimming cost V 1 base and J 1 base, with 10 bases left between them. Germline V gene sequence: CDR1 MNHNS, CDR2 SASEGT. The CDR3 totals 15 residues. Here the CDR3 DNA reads TGTGCCAGCAGTGAAGGTTGGGTGGGCCAAGAGACCCAGTACTTC. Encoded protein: CASSEGWVGQETQYF.

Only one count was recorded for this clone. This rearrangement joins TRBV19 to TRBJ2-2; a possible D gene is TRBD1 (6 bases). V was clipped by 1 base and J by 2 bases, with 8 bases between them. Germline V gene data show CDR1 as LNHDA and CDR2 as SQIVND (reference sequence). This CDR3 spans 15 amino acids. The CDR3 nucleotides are TGTGCCAGTAGTATAGGGACAGCAAACACCGGGGAGCTGTTTTTT. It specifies CASSIGTANTGELFF.

This CDR3 reads CASSPIGGGTENTEAFF. CDR3 DNA: TGTGCCAGCAGTCCCATAGGGGGAGGTACAGAGAACACTGAAGCTTTCTTT. The rearrangement links TRBV6-6 to TRBJ1-1; D may be TRBD1 (6 bases). Per the germline V gene, CDR1 is MNHNY and CDR2 is SVGAGI (reference sequence). Trimming took 5 bases from V and 1 from J, leaving 20 bases between them. This CDR3 region has 17 residues.

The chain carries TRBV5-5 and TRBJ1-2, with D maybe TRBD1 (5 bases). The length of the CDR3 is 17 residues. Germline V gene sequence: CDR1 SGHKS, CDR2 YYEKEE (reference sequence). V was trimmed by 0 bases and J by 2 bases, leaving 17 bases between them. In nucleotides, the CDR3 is TGTGCCAGCAGCTTGGCGGCAGGGCAGGAAGTAAACTATGGCTACACCTTC. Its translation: CASSLAAGQEVNYGYTF.

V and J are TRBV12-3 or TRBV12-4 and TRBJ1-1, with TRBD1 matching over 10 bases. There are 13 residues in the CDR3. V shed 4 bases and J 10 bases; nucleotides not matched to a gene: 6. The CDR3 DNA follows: TGTGCCAGCAGTTCCAGGACAGGGGGTTCAGCTTTCTTT. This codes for CASSSRTGGSAFF.

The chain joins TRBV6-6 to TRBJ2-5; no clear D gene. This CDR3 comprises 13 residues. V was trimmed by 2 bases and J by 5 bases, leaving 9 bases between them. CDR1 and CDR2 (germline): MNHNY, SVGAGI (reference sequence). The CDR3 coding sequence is TGTGCCAGCAGTTACACCCCGGGTGAGACCCAGTACTTC. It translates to CASSYTPGETQYF.

Here the CDR3 reads CASIREARETQYF. CDR3 sequence (DNA): TGTGCCAGCATCAGGGAGGCGAGGGAGACCCAGTACTTC. The V gene is TRBV21-1, the J gene TRBJ2-5; the D segment call TRBD2 is taken from the table without a DNA check. TRBV21-1 is described as a pseudogene. This CDR3 is 13 amino acids long.

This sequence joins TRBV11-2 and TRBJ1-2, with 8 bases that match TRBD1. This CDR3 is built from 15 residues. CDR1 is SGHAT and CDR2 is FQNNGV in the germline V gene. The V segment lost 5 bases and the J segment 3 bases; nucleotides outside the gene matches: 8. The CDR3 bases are TGTGCCAGCAGCCGTCTTCCAGGGGGCGACTATGGCTACACCTTC. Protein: CASSRLPGGDYGYTF.

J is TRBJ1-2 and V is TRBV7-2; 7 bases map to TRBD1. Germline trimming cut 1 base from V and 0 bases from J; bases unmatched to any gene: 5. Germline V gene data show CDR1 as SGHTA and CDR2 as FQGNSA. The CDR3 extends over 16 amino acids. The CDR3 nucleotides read TGTGCCAGCAGCTTAGACAGGGGTGGGACTAACTATGGCTACACCTTC. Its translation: CASSLDRGGTNYGYTF. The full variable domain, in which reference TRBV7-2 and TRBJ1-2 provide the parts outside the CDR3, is GAGVSQSPSNKVTEKGKDVELRCDPISGHTALYWYRQSLGQGLEFLIYFQGNSAPDKSGLPSDRFSAERTGGSVSTLTIQRTQQEDSAVYLCASSLDRGGTNYGYTFGSGTRLTVV.

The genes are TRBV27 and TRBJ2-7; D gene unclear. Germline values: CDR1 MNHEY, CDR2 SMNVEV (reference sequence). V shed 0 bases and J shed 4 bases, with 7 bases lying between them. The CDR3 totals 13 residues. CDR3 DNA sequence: TGTGCCAGCAGTTTATCTTCCCAGTACGAGCAGTACTTC. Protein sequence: CASSLSSQYEQYF.

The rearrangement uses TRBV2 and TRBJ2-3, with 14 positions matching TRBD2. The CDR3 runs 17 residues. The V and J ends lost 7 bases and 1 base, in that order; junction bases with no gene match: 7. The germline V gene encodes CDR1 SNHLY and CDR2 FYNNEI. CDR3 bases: TGTGCCAGCACCGGACTAGCGGGGGGCCAAGGCACAGATACGCAGTATTTT. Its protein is CASTGLAGGQGTDTQYF.

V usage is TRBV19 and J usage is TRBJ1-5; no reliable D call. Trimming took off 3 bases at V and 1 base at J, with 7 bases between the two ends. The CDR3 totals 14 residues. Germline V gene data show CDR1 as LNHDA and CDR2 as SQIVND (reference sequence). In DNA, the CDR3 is TGTGCCAGTAGTATTGGCCAGAGCAATCAGCCCCAGCATTTT. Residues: CASSIGQSNQPQHF.